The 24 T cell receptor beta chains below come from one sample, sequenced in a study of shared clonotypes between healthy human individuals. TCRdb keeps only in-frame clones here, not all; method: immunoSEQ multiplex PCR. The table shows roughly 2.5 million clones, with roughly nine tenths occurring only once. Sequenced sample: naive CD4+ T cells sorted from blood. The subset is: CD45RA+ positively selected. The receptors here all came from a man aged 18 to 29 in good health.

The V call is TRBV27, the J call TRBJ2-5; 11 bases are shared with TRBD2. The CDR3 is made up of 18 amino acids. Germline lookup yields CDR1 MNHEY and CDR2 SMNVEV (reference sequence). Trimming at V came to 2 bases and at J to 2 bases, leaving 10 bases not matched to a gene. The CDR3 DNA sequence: TGTGCCAGCAGTTTACTTAGCGGGGGGGGAAGATCACAAGAGACCCAGTACTTC. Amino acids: CASSLLSGGGRSQETQYF.

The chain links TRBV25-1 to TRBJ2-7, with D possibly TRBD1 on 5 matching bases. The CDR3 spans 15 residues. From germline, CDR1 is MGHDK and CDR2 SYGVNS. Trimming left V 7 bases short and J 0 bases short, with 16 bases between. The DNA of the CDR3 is TGTGCCAGCACGGACACCCAAAGGGGCTCCTACGAGCAGTACTTC. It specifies CASTDTQRGSYEQYF.

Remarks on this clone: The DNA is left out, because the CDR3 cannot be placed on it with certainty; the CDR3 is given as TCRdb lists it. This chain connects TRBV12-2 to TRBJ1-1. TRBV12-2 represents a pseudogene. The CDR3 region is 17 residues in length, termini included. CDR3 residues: CASRLVNWGSGNTEAFF.

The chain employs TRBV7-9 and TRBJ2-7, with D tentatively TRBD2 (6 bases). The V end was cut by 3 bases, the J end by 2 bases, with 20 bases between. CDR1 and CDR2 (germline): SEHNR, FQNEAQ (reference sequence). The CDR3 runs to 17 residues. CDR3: CASSLGRGLSTTYEQYF. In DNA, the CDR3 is TGTGCCAGCAGCTTGGGACGGGGGTTGTCTACTACCTACGAGCAGTACTTC. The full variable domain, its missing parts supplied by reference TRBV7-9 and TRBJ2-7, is DTGVSQNPRHKITKRGQNVTFRCDPISEHNRLYWYRQTLGQGPEFLTYFQNEAQLEKSRLLSDRFSAERPKGSFSTLEIQRTEQGDSAMYLCASSLGRGLSTTYEQYFGPGTRLTVT.

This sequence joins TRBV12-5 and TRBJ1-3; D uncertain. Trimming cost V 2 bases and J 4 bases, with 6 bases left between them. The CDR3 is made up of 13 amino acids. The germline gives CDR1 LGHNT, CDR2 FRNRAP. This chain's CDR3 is CASGLYLGNTIYF. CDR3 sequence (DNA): TGTGCTAGTGGTTTGTACCTAGGAAACACCATATATTTT. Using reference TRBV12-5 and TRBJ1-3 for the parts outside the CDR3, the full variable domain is DARVTQTPRHKVTEMGQEVTMRCQPILGHNTVFWYRQTMMQGLELLAYFRNRAPLDDSGMPKDRFSAEMPDATLATLKIQPSEPRDSAVYFCASGLYLGNTIYFGEGSWLTVV.

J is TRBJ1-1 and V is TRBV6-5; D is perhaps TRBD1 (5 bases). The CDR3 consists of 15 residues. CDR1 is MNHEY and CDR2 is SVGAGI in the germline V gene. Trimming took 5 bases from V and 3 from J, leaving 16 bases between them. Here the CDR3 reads CASSRAQGRDTEAFF. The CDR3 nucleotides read TGTGCCAGCAGTAGAGCCCAGGGTAGGGACACTGAAGCTTTCTTT.

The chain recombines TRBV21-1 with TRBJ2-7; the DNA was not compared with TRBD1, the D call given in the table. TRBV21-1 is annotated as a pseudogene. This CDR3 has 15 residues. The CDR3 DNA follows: TGTGCCAGCAGCAAAGAAACAGGGGTCTCCTACGAGCAGTACTTC. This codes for CASSKETGVSYEQYF.

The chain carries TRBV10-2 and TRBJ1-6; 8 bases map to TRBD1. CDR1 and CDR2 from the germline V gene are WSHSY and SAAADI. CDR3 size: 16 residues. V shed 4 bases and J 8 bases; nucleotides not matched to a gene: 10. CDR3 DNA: TGCGCCAGCAGTGGGACGGACAGGGTCGATCATTCACCCCTCCACTTT. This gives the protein CASSGTDRVDHSPLHF.

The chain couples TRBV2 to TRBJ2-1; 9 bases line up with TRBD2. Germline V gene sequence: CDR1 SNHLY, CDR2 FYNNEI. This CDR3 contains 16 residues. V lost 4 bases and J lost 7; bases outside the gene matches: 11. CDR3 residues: CASSVILAGTVNEQFF. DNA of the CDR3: TGTGCCAGCAGTGTCATCCTAGCGGGAACAGTGAATGAGCAGTTCTTC.

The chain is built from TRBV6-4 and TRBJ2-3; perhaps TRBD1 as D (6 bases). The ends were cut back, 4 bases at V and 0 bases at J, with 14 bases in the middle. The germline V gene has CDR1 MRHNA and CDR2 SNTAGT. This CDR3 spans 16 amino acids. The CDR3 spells CASSASGTPSTDTQYF. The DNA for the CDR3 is TGTGCCAGCAGTGCATCCGGGACACCCAGCACAGATACGCAGTATTTT.

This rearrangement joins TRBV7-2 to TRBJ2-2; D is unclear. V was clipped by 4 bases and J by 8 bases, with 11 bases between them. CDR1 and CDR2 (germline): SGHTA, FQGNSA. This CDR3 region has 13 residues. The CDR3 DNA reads TGTGCCAGCAGCTCAAAGGGCCGTGGGGAGCTGTTTTTT. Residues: CASSSKGRGELFF.

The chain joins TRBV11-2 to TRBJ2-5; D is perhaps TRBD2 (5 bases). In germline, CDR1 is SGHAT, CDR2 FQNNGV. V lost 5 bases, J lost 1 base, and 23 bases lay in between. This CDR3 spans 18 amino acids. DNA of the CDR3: TGTGCCAGCAGCCCAACTATCTTACGGGAAGCCTTCCAAGAGACCCAGTACTTC. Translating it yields CASSPTILREAFQETQYF.

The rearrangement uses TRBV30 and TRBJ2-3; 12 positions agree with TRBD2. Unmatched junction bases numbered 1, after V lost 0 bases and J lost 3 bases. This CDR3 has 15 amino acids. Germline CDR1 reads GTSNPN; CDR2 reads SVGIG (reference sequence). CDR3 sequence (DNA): TGTGCCTGGAGTGTTGGACTAGCGGGAACAGATACGCAGTATTTT. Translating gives CAWSVGLAGTDTQYF. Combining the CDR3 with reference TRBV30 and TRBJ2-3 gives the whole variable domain SQTIHQWPATLVQPVGSPLSLECTVEGTSNPNLYWYRQAAGRGLQLLFYSVGIGQISSEVPQNLSASRPQDRQFILSSKKLLLSDSGFYLCAWSVGLAGTDTQYFGPGTRLTVL.

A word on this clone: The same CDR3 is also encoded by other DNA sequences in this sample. The CDR3 coding sequence is TGCGCCAGCAGCTTGGGTGGCATGAACACTGAAGCTTTCTTT. Translating it yields CASSLGGMNTEAFF. The chain is built from TRBV5-1 and TRBJ1-1, with D unresolved. Germline V gene lookup returns CDR1 SGHRS and CDR2 YFSETQ. V shed 0 bases and J shed 0 bases, with 6 bases lying between them. This CDR3 comprises 14 residues.

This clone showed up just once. The CDR3: CASRSGTGNTGELFF. The CDR3 region has the DNA TGTGCCAGCAGGTCCGGGACAGGGAACACCGGGGAGCTGTTTTTT. V is TRBV6-5 and J is TRBJ2-2; 8 bases line up with TRBD1. The germline V gene has CDR1 MNHEY and CDR2 SVGAGI. V gave up 6 bases and J gave up 1 base; unmatched junction bases: 4. This CDR3 contains 15 residues.

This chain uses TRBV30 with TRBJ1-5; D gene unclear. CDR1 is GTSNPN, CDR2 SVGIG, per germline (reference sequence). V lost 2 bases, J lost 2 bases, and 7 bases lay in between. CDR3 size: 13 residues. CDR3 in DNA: TGTGCCTGGAGTCAGGACGGCAATCAGCCCCAGCATTTT. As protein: CAWSQDGNQPQHF.

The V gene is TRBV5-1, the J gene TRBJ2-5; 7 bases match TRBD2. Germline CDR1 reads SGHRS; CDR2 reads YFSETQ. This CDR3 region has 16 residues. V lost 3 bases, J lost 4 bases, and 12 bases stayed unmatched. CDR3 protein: CASSSGVAGWGETQYF. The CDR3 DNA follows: TGCGCCAGCAGCTCGGGGGTAGCGGGTTGGGGAGAGACCCAGTACTTC.

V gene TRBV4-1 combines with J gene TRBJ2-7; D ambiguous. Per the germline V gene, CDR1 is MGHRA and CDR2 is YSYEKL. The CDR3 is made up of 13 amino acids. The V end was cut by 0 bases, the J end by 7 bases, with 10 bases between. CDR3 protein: CASSQDSAWEQYF. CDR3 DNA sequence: TGCGCCAGCAGCCAAGATTCAGCATGGGAGCAGTACTTC.

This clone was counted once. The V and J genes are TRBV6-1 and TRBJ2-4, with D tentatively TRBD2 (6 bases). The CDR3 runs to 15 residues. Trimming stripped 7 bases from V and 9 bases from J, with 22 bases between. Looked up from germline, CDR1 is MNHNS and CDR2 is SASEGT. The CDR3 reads CASNPRGLADGIQYF. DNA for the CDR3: TGTGCCAGCAACCCTCGGGGTTTAGCGGATGGCATTCAGTACTTC.

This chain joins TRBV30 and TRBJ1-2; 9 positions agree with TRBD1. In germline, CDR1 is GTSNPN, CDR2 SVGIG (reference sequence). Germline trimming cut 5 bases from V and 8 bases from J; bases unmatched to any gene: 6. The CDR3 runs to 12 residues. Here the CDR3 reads CAWSTGGRGYTF. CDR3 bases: TGTGCCTGGTCAACAGGGGGCCGAGGCTACACCTTC.

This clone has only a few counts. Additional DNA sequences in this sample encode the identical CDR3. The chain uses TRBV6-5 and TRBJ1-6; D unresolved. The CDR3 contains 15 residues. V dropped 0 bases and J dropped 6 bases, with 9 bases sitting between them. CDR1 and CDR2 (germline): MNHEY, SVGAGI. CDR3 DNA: TGTGCCAGCAGTTACTCGTCCGTTGTTAATTCACCCCTCCACTTT. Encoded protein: CASSYSSVVNSPLHF.

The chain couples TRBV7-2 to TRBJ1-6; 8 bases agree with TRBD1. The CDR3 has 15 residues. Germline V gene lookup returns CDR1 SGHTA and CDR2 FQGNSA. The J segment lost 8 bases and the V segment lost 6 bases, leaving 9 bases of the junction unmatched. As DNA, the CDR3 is TGTGCCAGCAGTTACAGGACAGGGTATGATTCACCCCTCCACTTT. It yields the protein CASSYRTGYDSPLHF.

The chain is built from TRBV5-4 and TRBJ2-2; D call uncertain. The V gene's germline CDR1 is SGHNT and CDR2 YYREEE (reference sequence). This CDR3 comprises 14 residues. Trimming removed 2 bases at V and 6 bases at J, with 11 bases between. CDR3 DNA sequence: TGTGCCAGCAGCTTTGAATGGAGTTCCGGGGAGCTGTTTTTT. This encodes CASSFEWSSGELFF.

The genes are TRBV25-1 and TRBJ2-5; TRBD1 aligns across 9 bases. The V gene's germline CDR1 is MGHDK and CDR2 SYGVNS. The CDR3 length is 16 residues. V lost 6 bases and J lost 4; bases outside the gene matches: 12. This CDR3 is CASSAGTGRFGETQYF. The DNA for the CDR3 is TGTGCCAGCAGCGCCGGGACAGGGAGGTTTGGAGAGACCCAGTACTTC.